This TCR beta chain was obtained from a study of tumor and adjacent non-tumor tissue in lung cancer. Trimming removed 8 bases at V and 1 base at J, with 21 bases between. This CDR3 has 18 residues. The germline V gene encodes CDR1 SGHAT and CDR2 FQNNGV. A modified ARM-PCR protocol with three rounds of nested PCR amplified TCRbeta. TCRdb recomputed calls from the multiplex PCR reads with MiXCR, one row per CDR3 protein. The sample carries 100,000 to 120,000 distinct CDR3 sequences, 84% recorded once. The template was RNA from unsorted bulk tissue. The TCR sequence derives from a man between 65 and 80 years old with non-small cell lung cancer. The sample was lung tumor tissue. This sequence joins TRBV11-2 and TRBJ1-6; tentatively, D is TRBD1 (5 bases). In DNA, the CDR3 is TGTGCCAGCGGCGCCAGGACCGGGGGTTCATCCTATAATTCACCCCTCCACTTT. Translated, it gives CASGARTGGSSYNSPLHF.